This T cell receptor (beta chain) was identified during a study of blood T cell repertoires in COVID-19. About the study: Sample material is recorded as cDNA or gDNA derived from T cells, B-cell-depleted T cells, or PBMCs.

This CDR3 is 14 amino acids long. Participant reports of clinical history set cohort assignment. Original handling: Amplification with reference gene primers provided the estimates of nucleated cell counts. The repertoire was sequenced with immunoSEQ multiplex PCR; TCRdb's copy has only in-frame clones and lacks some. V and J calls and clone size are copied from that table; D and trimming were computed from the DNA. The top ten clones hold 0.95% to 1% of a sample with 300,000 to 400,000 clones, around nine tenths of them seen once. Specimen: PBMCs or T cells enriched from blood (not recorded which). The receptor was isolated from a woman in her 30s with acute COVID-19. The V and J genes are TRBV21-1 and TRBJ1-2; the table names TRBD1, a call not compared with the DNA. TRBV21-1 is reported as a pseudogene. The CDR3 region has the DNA TGTGCCAGCAATCGGGACAGGGATTACTATGGCTACACCTTC. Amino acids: CASNRDRDYYGYTF.